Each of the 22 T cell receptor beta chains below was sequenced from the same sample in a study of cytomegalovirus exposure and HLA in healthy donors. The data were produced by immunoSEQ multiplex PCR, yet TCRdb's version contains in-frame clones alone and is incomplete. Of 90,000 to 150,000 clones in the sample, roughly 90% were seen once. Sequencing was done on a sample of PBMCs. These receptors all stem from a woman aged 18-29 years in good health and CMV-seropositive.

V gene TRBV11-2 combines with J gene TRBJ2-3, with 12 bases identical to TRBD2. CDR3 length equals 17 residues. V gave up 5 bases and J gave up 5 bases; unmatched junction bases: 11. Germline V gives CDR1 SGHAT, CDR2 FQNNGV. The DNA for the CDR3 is TGTGCCAGCAGCCTGTTGACTAGCGGGAGTTTAGGAGATACGCAGTATTTT. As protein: CASSLLTSGSLGDTQYF.

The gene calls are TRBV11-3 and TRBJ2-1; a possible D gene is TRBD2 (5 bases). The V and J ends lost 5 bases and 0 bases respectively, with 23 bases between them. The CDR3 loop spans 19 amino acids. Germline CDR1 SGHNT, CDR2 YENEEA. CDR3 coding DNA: TGTGCCAGCAGCCCCATACCCCTAGCTATAAAAAGCTCCTACAATGAGCAGTTCTTC. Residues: CASSPIPLAIKSSYNEQFF.

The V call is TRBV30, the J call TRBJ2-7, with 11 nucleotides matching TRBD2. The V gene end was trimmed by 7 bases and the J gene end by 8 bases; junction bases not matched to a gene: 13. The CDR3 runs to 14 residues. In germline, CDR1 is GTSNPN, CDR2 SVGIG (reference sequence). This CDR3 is CAFGALAGVSQQYF. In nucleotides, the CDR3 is TGTGCCTTTGGGGCACTAGCGGGAGTCTCCCAGCAGTACTTC.

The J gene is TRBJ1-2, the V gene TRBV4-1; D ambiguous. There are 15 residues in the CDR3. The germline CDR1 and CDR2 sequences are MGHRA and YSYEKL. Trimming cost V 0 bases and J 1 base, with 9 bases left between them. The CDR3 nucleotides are TGCGCCAGCAGCCAAGAGACATACCTTAACTATGGCTACACCTTC. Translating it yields CASSQETYLNYGYTF.

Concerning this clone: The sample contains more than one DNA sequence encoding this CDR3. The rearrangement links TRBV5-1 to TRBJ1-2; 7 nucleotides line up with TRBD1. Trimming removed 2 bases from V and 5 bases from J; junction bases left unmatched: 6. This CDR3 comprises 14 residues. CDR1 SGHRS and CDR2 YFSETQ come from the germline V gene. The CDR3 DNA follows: TGCGCCAGCAGCTTAGACAGGGTTTATTATGGCTACACCTTC. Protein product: CASSLDRVYYGYTF.

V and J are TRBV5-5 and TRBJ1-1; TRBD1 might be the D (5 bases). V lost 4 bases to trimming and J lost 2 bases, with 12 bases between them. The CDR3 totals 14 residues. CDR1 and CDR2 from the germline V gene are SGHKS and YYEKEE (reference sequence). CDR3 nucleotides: TGTGCCAGCAGCGTAGGGGCGCGAAACACTGAAGCTTTCTTT. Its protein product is CASSVGARNTEAFF. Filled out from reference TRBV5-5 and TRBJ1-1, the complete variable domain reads DAGVTQSPTHLIKTRGQQVTLRCSPISGHKSVSWYQQVLGQGPQFIFQYYEKEERGRGNFPDRFSARQFPNYSSELNVNALLLGDSALYLCASSVGARNTEAFFGQGTRLTVV.

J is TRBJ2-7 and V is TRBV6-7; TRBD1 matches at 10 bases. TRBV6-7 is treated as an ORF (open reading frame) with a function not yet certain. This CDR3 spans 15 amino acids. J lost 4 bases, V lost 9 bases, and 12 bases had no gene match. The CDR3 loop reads CASTDMGQGFYEQYF. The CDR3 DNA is TGTGCCAGTACTGATATGGGACAGGGGTTTTACGAGCAGTACTTC.

DNA of the CDR3: TGCAGCGTATCTGGGGGCAGCGGCCACAATGAGCAGTTCTTC. Its protein product is CSVSGGSGHNEQFF. The genes are TRBV29-1 and TRBJ2-1; D is perhaps TRBD1 (6 bases). Germline CDR1 SQVTM, CDR2 ANQGSEA. CDR3 size: 14 residues. Trimming took 6 bases from V and 5 from J, leaving 17 bases between them.

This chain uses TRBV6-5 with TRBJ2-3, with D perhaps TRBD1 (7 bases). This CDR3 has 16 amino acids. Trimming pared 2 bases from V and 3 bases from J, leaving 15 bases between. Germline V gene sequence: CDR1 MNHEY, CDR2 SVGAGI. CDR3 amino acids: CASSYNSAGGTDTQYF. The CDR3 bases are TGTGCCAGCAGTTACAATTCTGCAGGGGGGACAGATACGCAGTATTTT.

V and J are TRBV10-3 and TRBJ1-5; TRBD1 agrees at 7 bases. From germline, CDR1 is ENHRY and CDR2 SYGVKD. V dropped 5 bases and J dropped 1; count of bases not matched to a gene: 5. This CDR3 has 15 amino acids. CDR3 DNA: TGTGCCATCAGTCCTACGGACAGGAGCAATCAGCCCCAGCATTTT. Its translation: CAISPTDRSNQPQHF.

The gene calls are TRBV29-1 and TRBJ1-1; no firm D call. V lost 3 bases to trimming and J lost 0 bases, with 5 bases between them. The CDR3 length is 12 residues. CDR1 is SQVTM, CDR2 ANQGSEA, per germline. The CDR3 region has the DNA TGCAGCGTTGACCGAGTGAACACTGAAGCTTTCTTT. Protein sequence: CSVDRVNTEAFF.

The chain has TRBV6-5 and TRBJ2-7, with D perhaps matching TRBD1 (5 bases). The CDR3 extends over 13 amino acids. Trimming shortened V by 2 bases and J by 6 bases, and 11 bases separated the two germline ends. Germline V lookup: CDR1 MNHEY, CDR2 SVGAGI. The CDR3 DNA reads TGTGCCAGCAGTTACCTCCCGACAGTCGAGCAGTACTTC. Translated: CASSYLPTVEQYF.

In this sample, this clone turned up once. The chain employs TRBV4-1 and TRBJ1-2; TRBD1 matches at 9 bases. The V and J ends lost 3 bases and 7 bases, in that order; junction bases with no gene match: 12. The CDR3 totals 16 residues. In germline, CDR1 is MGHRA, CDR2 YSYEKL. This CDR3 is CASSHPPGTGSTGYTF. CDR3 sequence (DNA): TGCGCCAGCAGCCATCCACCGGGGACAGGGAGTACTGGCTACACCTTC.

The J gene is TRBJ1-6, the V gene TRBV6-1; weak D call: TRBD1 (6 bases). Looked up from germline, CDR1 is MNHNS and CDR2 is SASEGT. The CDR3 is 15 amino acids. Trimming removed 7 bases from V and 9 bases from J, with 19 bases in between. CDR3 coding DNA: TGTGCCAGCATGACCGGGGGGGCGGGGGTTTCACCCCTCCACTTT. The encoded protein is CASMTGGAGVSPLHF.

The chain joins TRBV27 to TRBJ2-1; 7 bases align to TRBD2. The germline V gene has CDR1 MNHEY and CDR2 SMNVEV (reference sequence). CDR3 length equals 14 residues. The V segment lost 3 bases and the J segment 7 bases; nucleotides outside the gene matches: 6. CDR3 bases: TGTGCCAGCAGTTTGGGAGGGCCTAAGAATGAGCAGTTCTTC. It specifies CASSLGGPKNEQFF.

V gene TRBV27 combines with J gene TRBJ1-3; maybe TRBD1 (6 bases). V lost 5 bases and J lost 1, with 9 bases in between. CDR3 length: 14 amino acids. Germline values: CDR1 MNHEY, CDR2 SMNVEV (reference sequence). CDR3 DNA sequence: TGTGCCAGCAGTATAGACAGGTCTGGAAACACCATATATTTT. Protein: CASSIDRSGNTIYF.

CDR3 sequence reads: CASSLDRQLTVQYF. The CDR3 DNA sequence: TGTGCCAGCAGCTTAGATCGACAGTTGACGGTGCAGTACTTC. This chain uses TRBV11-2 with TRBJ2-7; the D gene is possibly TRBD1 (5 bases). The CDR3 consists of 14 residues. Trimming cost V 0 bases and J 9 bases, with 15 bases left between them. In germline, CDR1 is SGHAT, CDR2 FQNNGV.

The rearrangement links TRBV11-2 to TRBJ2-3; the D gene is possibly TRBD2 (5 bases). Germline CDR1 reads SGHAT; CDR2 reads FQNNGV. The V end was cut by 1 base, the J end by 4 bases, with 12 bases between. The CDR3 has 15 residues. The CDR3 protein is CASSLVIGSADTQYF. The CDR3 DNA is TGTGCCAGCAGCTTAGTTATAGGGAGCGCAGATACGCAGTATTTT.

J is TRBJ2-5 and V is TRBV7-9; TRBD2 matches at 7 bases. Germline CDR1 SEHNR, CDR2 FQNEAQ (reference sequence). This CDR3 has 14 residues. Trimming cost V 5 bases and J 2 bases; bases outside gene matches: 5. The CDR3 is CASSPWGGQETQYF. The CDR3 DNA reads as TGTGCCAGCAGCCCCTGGGGGGGACAAGAGACCCAGTACTTC. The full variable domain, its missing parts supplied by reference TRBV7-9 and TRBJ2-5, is DTGVSQNPRHKITKRGQNVTFRCDPISEHNRLYWYRQTLGQGPEFLTYFQNEAQLEKSRLLSDRFSAERPKGSFSTLEIQRTEQGDSAMYLCASSPWGGQETQYFGPGTRLLVL.

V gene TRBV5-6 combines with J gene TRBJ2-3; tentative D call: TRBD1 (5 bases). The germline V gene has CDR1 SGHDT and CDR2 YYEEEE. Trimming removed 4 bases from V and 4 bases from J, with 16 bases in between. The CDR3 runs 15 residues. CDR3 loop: CASSVGRSSADTQYF. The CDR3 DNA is TGTGCCAGCAGCGTGGGGCGCTCTAGTGCAGATACGCAGTATTTT.

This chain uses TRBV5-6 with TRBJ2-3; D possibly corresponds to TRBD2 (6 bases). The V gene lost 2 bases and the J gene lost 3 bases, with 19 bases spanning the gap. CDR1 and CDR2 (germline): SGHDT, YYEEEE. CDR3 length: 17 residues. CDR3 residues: CASSLWTWRDATDTQYF. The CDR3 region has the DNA TGTGCCAGCAGCTTATGGACTTGGCGGGATGCGACAGATACGCAGTATTTT.

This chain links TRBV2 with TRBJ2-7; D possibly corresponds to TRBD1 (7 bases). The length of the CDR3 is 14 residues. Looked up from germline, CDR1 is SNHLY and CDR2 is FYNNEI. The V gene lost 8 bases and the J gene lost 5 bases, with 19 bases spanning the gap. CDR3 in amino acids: CASAREKGANEQYF. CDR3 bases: TGTGCCAGCGCCCGGGAGAAGGGGGCAAACGAGCAGTACTTC.